The 14 T cell receptor beta chains below all came from one sample that was sequenced in a study of cytomegalovirus exposure and HLA in healthy donors. The PCR made use of 60 Vbeta and 13 Jbeta primers. TCRdb's copy holds only in-frame clones and misses some; the assay was immunoSEQ multiplex PCR. The sample includes around 160,000 clones, roughly three quarters seen only once; the top ten take approximately 5%. The sequencing sample was made of PBMCs. The receptors were sampled from a man aged 18 to 29 in good health and CMV-seropositive.

This clone appeared a single time. The chain is built from TRBV6-5 and TRBJ2-3; D ambiguous. Trimming left V 0 bases short and J 2 bases short, with 12 bases between. Germline V gene data show CDR1 as MNHEY and CDR2 as SVGAGI. CDR3 size: 16 residues. The CDR3 spells CASSYSGSEFTDTQYF. CDR3 sequence (DNA): TGTGCCAGCAGTTACTCAGGTTCGGAGTTCACAGATACGCAGTATTTT.

The chain combines TRBV30 with TRBJ2-2, with 9 positions matching TRBD2. The trim removed 3 bases at V and 4 bases at J, leaving 3 bases unmatched. CDR1 is GTSNPN and CDR2 is SVGIG in the germline V gene (reference sequence). The CDR3 sequence is 14 residues long. The CDR3 DNA is TGTGCCTGGAGAGGGACTAGCTTCACCGGGGAGCTGTTTTTT. It yields the protein CAWRGTSFTGELFF.

The V gene is TRBV5-1, the J gene TRBJ1-3, with 7 bases matching TRBD1. Germline-derived CDR1 and CDR2 are SGHRS and YFSETQ. The junction had 6 bases not matched to a gene; V was cut back by 0 bases and J by 3 bases. The CDR3 length is 16 residues. The DNA of the CDR3 is TGCGCCAGCAGCTTGGCCGGGACAGTTTTTGGAAACACCATATATTTT. Amino acids: CASSLAGTVFGNTIYF.

The chain has TRBV6-4 and TRBJ2-7; TRBD1 might be the D (5 bases). The CDR3 loop spans 13 amino acids. V lost 10 bases, J lost 5 bases, and 18 bases lay in between. Per the germline V gene, CDR1 is MRHNA and CDR2 is SNTAGT. CDR3 nucleotides: TGTGCCAACCCCCCCCTGACAGTTCACGAGCAGTACGTC. Its protein product is CANPPLTVHEQYV.

This clone has only a few counts. The V gene is TRBV5-6, the J gene TRBJ2-7; TRBD1 is a possible D gene (5 bases). The germline gives CDR1 SGHDT, CDR2 YYEEEE. V dropped 0 bases and J dropped 2 bases, with 9 bases sitting between them. The CDR3 is 14 amino acids. The CDR3 loop reads CASSLGRVTYEQYV. Written as DNA, the CDR3 is TGTGCCAGCAGCTTGGGCAGGGTGACCTACGAGCAGTACGTC.

V is TRBV6-1 and J is TRBJ2-4; no clear D gene. CDR1 is MNHNS, CDR2 SASEGT, per germline. CDR3 size: 15 residues. The V end lost 1 base, the J end lost 5 bases, and 12 bases lay between the germline ends. The CDR3 bases are TGTGCCAGCAGTGAAGTATGGGCATCCCAAAACATTCAGTACTTC. Its translation: CASSEVWASQNIQYF.

This clone was counted a few times. The chain combines TRBV6-5 with TRBJ2-3, with no clear D. Germline V gene lookup returns CDR1 MNHEY and CDR2 SVGAGI. V lost 4 bases and J lost 4, with 15 bases in between. The length of the CDR3 is 15 residues. The CDR3 is CASSFRLATSDTQYF. CDR3 nucleotide sequence: TGTGCCAGCAGTTTTAGACTGGCCACCTCAGATACGCAGTATTTT.

This CDR3 is CASSTNWGGETQYF. The CDR3 DNA reads as TGTGCCAGTAGTACCAACTGGGGGGGGGAGACCCAGTACTTC. The rearrangement uses TRBV19 and TRBJ2-5; 7 nucleotides line up with TRBD2. CDR3 length: 14 residues. In germline, CDR1 is LNHDA, CDR2 SQIVND (reference sequence). The V gene end was trimmed by 4 bases and the J gene end by 5 bases; junction bases not matched to a gene: 7.

This sequence joins TRBV19 and TRBJ1-5, with 7 bases identical to TRBD1. After removal of 6 bases from V and 6 bases from J, the junction contained 2 bases not matched to a gene. Looked up from germline, CDR1 is LNHDA and CDR2 is SQIVND (reference sequence). The CDR3 sequence is 12 residues long. The CDR3 loop is CASRTGFQPQHF. As DNA, the CDR3 is TGTGCCAGTAGGACAGGGTTTCAGCCCCAGCATTTT.

The rearrangement uses TRBV4-2 and TRBJ1-1, with D unclear. Looked up from germline, CDR1 is LGHNA and CDR2 is YNFKEQ. V dropped 4 bases and J dropped 0 bases, with 6 bases sitting between them. This CDR3 has 13 residues. The CDR3 DNA follows: TGTGCCAGCAGCCCGGAGATGAACACTGAAGCTTTCTTT. It yields the protein CASSPEMNTEAFF.

The chain links TRBV13 to TRBJ2-2; a possible D gene is TRBD1 (6 bases). V lost 5 bases to trimming and J lost 4 bases, with 14 bases between them. The CDR3 extends over 15 amino acids. From germline, CDR1 is PRHDT and CDR2 FYEKMQ (reference sequence). CDR3 sequence: CASSPTGRGTGELFF. The CDR3 DNA follows: TGTGCCAGCAGCCCCACAGGGCGCGGCACCGGGGAGCTGTTTTTT.

In regard to this clone: Other DNA sequences of this sample code for an identical CDR3. This chain links TRBV5-1 with TRBJ1-3; the D gene is possibly TRBD1 (6 bases). Germline V gives CDR1 SGHRS, CDR2 YFSETQ. V lost 4 bases and J 0 bases, leaving 11 bases between the germline ends. The CDR3 consists of 15 residues. Here the CDR3 DNA reads TGCGCCAGCAGCCTCGGACAGAGCTCTGGAAACACCATATATTTT. It specifies CASSLGQSSGNTIYF.

The chain carries TRBV11-2 and TRBJ2-5; TRBD2 matches 12 bases. The CDR3 contains 17 residues. The junction had 12 bases not matched to a gene; V was cut back by 4 bases and J by 6 bases. Germline V gives CDR1 SGHAT, CDR2 FQNNGV. As DNA, the CDR3 is TGTGCCAGCAGCTCTACTAGCGGGGGGCATGGTAGGAAGACCCAGTACTTC. This sequence encodes CASSSTSGGHGRKTQYF.

Here the CDR3 DNA reads TGTGCCTGGGGTGCCGGGACTAGCTCCTACGAGCAGTACGTC. Its translation is CAWGAGTSSYEQYV. The chain recombines TRBV30 with TRBJ2-7, with TRBD2 matching 8 bases. Germline V gene data show CDR1 as GTSNPN and CDR2 as SVGIG (reference sequence). There are 14 residues in the CDR3. Trimming at V came to 5 bases and at J to 0 bases, leaving 6 bases not matched to a gene.